A single sample gave rise to the 28 T cell receptor beta chains below, sequenced in a study of OX40 agonist ivuxolimab in advanced cancers. Assay: immunoSEQ multiplex PCR; the TCRdb copy retains only in-frame clones and omits some. The data hold tens of thousands of clones, with more than 75% observed a single time. Sequences were derived from CD4+ or CD8+ T cells sorted from blood, sampled in a trial of the OX40 agonist ivuxolimab. The receptors originated from an adult with an advanced solid tumor such as melanoma, head and neck, liver or kidney cancer.

The J gene is TRBJ2-5, the V gene TRBV9; possible D gene TRBD1, 6 bases. This CDR3 has 15 residues. Trimming took off 4 bases at V and 4 bases at J, with 17 bases between the two ends. Germline V lookup: CDR1 SGDLS, CDR2 YYNGEE. The CDR3 region is CASSLGQTRSETQYF. The DNA for the CDR3 is TGTGCCAGCAGCCTTGGACAGACTCGCTCAGAGACCCAGTACTTC.

With respect to this clone: One end of the junction fails to match germline, which may point to a read error. The chain recombines TRBV10-3 with TRBJ1-1, with D tentatively TRBD1 (5 bases). The V gene's germline CDR1 is ENHRY and CDR2 SYGVKD. The CDR3 is 12 residues long. CDR3 sequence reads: CASRGENSEAFF. CDR3 sequence (DNA): TGTGCATCGCGGGGGGAGAACTCTGAAGCTTTCTTT.

The CDR3 DNA reads TGTGCCAGCAGCGACAGGGGAAACACTGAAGCTTTCTTT. It specifies CASSDRGNTEAFF. The V gene is TRBV7-6, the J gene TRBJ1-1; 8 bases are a match to TRBD1. This CDR3 contains 13 residues. J lost 2 bases, V lost 5 bases, and 1 base had no gene match. The V gene's germline CDR1 is SGHVS and CDR2 FNYEAQ.

The chain has TRBV29-1 and TRBJ2-2; tentative D call: TRBD1 (6 bases). V was cut by 5 bases and J by 1 base, with 17 bases left in between. CDR3 size: 16 residues. From germline, CDR1 is SQVTM and CDR2 ANQGSEA. The CDR3 DNA sequence: TGCAGCGTTCTACAACAGGGCGACTTGAACACCGGGGAGCTGTTTTTT. Its translation is CSVLQQGDLNTGELFF.

The V gene is TRBV28, the J gene TRBJ2-5; D unresolved. Germline CDR1 and CDR2: MDHEN and SYDVKM. Trimming cost V 1 base and J 2 bases, with 5 bases left between them. The CDR3 length is 13 residues. The CDR3 is CASSLSKQETQYF. The CDR3, as DNA: TGTGCCAGCAGTTTATCCAAACAAGAGACCCAGTACTTC.

The rearrangement joins TRBV18 to TRBJ2-3; perhaps TRBD2 as D (6 bases). V dropped 6 bases and J dropped 2 bases, with 15 bases sitting between them. The CDR3 is 15 amino acids. CDR1 and CDR2 (germline): KGHSH, LQKENI. As DNA, the CDR3 is TGTGCCAGCTCTCTCCACGGGGGTTCCACAGATACGCAGTATTTT. Residues: CASSLHGGSTDTQYF.

This sequence joins TRBV29-1 and TRBJ2-5; a weak D match, TRBD1 (5 bases). Germline CDR1 reads SQVTM; CDR2 reads ANQGSEA. CDR3 length: 13 amino acids. The V end was cut by 6 bases, the J end by 2 bases, with 13 bases between. This CDR3 is CSVRQRLQETQYF. The CDR3 nucleotides are TGCAGCGTCCGACAGAGATTACAAGAGACCCAGTACTTC.

V gene TRBV19 combines with J gene TRBJ2-3, with D uncertain. Trimming shortened V by 1 base and J by 6 bases, and 11 bases separated the two germline ends. CDR1 is LNHDA, CDR2 SQIVND, per germline (reference sequence). The CDR3 spans 14 residues. The CDR3 loop is CASSIGDFRDTQYF. CDR3 DNA sequence: TGTGCCAGTAGTATAGGTGACTTCCGTGATACGCAGTATTTT.

This chain uses TRBV5-1 with TRBJ1-5; D uncertain. The CDR3 has 14 amino acids. V lost 5 bases to trimming and J lost 5 bases, with 14 bases between them. The germline CDR1 and CDR2 sequences are SGHRS and YFSETQ. CDR3 coding DNA: TGCGCCAGCAGGGAAAGCCCAATGGATCAGCCCCAGCATTTT. It codes for CASRESPMDQPQHF.

This clone has only a few counts. J is TRBJ2-1 and V is TRBV20-1; weak D call: TRBD2 (5 bases). The CDR3 loop spans 8 amino acids. V was clipped by 7 bases and J by 11 bases, with 6 bases between them. Germline V CDR1 and CDR2: DFQATT, SNEGSKA (reference sequence). The CDR3 reads CSGEKQFF. The CDR3 nucleotides are TGCAGTGGGGAGAAGCAGTTCTTC.

The V gene is TRBV2, the J gene TRBJ2-3, with 7 bases fitting TRBD1. The CDR3 consists of 17 residues. V lost 6 bases, J lost 0 bases, and 12 bases stayed unmatched. Germline-derived CDR1 and CDR2 are SNHLY and FYNNEI. The CDR3, as DNA: TGTGCCAGCAGATCACACAGGGGAAAGGAAAGCACAGATACGCAGTATTTT. Translation gives CASRSHRGKESTDTQYF.

The chain has TRBV5-1 and TRBJ1-1; D uncertain. This CDR3 has 14 amino acids. V was cut by 4 bases and J by 9 bases, with 19 bases left in between. Germline V gene data show CDR1 as SGHRS and CDR2 as YFSETQ. DNA for the CDR3: TGCGCCAGCAGCCCACAGCCTCCCCAAATCAAAGCTTTCTTT. Residues: CASSPQPPQIKAFF.

This clone was seen only a few times. The V call is TRBV2, the J call TRBJ1-4; D is possibly TRBD1 (6 bases). Trimming shortened V by 8 bases and J by 6 bases, and 10 bases separated the two germline ends. Germline V gene lookup returns CDR1 SNHLY and CDR2 FYNNEI. This CDR3 is built from 12 residues. The CDR3 region has the DNA TGTGCCAGCCACAGGGAATATGAAAAACTGTTTTTT. Residues: CASHREYEKLFF.

This clone was seen a single time. This chain connects TRBV7-3 to TRBJ2-3, with D possibly matching TRBD1 (5 bases). Germline V gene data show CDR1 as SGHTA and CDR2 as FQGTGA. CDR3 length equals 14 residues. Trimming removed 5 bases at V and 6 bases at J, with 15 bases between. CDR3 nucleotides: TGTGCCAGCAGCAGGAGACAAGGGGCCGATACGCAGTATTTT. Translation: CASSRRQGADTQYF.

J is TRBJ1-2 and V is TRBV4-1; D uncertain. V was shortened by 4 bases and J by 8 bases, with 14 bases between the two germline ends. The CDR3 loop spans 13 amino acids. The germline V gene encodes CDR1 MGHRA and CDR2 YSYEKL. The CDR3 DNA follows: TGCGCCAGCAGCCTTCGCGACCATCGGGGCTACACCTTC. This codes for CASSLRDHRGYTF.

The chain carries TRBV6-6 and TRBJ1-6; D call uncertain. The germline V and J ends were trimmed by 4 bases and 8 bases, with 3 bases remaining between them. Germline CDR1 reads MNHNY; CDR2 reads SVGAGI (reference sequence). The length of the CDR3 is 11 residues. The CDR3 coding sequence is TGTGCCAGCAGTTCGGATTCACCCCTCCACTTT. The encoded protein is CASSSDSPLHF.

The rearrangement joins TRBV5-5 to TRBJ2-2; D might be TRBD2 (5 bases). The V gene's germline CDR1 is SGHKS and CDR2 YYEKEE (reference sequence). Trimming left V 1 base short and J 5 bases short, with 9 bases between. The CDR3 has 14 residues. DNA of the CDR3: TGTGCCAGCAGCTTGACGGACTGGACCGGGGAGCTGTTTTTT. Its translation: CASSLTDWTGELFF.

This chain links TRBV6-5 with TRBJ2-7, with D perhaps TRBD1 or TRBD2 (5 bases each). The CDR3 sequence is 11 residues long. Per germline, CDR1 MNHEY and CDR2 SVGAGI. The V end was cut by 2 bases, the J end by 10 bases, with 9 bases between. The CDR3 reads CASSYVGVQYV. DNA of the CDR3: TGTGCCAGCAGTTACGTGGGGGTCCAGTACGTC.

The genes are TRBV6-5 and TRBJ2-7, with TRBD1 matching over 7 bases. V lost 5 bases to trimming and J lost 8 bases; unmatched junction nucleotides: 9. This CDR3 is built from 13 residues. Germline loops: CDR1 MNHEY, CDR2 SVGAGI. The CDR3 region has the DNA TGTGCCAGCAGTGAAGAGGACAGGCTAAAGCAGTACGTC. Its protein product is CASSEEDRLKQYV.

The chain uses TRBV15 and TRBJ1-3, with D unresolved. CDR1 is LNHNV and CDR2 is YYDKDF in the germline V gene (reference sequence). The CDR3 length is 15 residues. The ends were cut back, 0 bases at V and 2 bases at J, with 8 bases in the middle. The CDR3 region has the DNA TGTGCCACCAGCAGAGATCCCGGGACTGGAAACACCATATATTTT. Protein: CATSRDPGTGNTIYF.

The CDR3 here is CASSQGRTGDGYTF. Here the CDR3 DNA reads TGCGCCAGCAGCCAGGGTCGGACAGGGGATGGCTACACCTTC. The chain uses TRBV4-1 and TRBJ1-2; 9 bases match TRBD1. CDR3 length: 14 residues. Germline V gene data show CDR1 as MGHRA and CDR2 as YSYEKL. J was trimmed by 6 bases and V by 3 bases; bases with no gene match: 5.

This clone was seen more than once but under ten times. V usage is TRBV21-1 and J usage is TRBJ2-2; TRBD1 is taken as the D call from the table, unchecked against the DNA. TRBV21-1 counts as a pseudogene. The CDR3 contains 14 residues. The CDR3 coding sequence is TGTGCCAGGAGGGGACAGGCGCTCCCCGGGGAGCTGTTTTTT. Translated, it gives CARRGQALPGELFF.

The chain employs TRBV5-8 and TRBJ1-1; D is undetermined. From germline, CDR1 is SGHTS and CDR2 YDEGEE. This CDR3 contains 17 residues. The germline V and J ends were trimmed by 0 bases and 1 base, with 16 bases remaining between them. The chain's CDR3 is CASSLGVWEAENTEAFF. Written as DNA, the CDR3 is TGTGCCAGCAGCTTGGGGGTATGGGAGGCAGAGAACACTGAAGCTTTCTTT.

This rearrangement joins TRBV6-6 to TRBJ2-3, with D unresolved. Germline lookup yields CDR1 MNHNY and CDR2 SVGAGI (reference sequence). The CDR3 is made up of 11 amino acids. V lost 6 bases and J lost 2, with 3 bases in between. The CDR3 DNA is TGTGCCAGCAGAACCACAGATACGCAGTATTTT. Amino acids: CASRTTDTQYF.

Remarks on this clone: This may stem from a read error, because a much larger clone lies one nucleotide away. The chain has TRBV7-2 and TRBJ2-5; 9 bases agree with TRBD2. Per germline, CDR1 SGHTA and CDR2 FQGNSA. The CDR3 contains 13 residues. Written as DNA, the CDR3 is TGTGCGGGCTGGGCGGGGGGGCAAGAGACCCAGTACTTC. The encoded protein is CAGWAGGQETQYF. Full variable domain (outside the CDR3, taken from reference TRBV7-2 and TRBJ2-5): GAGVSQSPSNKVTEKGKDVELRCDPISGHTALYWYRQSLGQGLEFLIYFQGNSAPDKSGLPSDRFSAERTGGSVSTLTIQRTQQEDSAVYLCAGWAGGQETQYFGPGTRLLVL.

This chain connects TRBV2 to TRBJ2-5; D may correspond to TRBD1 or TRBD2 (5 bases each). The CDR3 consists of 15 residues. Germline V gives CDR1 SNHLY, CDR2 FYNNEI. Trimming removed 8 bases from V and 2 bases from J, with 18 bases in between. The CDR3 reads CASRATLGDQETQYF. Written as DNA, the CDR3 is TGTGCCAGCCGAGCCACCCTGGGGGATCAAGAGACCCAGTACTTC.

As for this clone: An end of the junction differs from the germline gene, which may be a read error. This sequence joins TRBV28 and TRBJ2-5, with TRBD1 matching over 8 bases. The CDR3 sequence is 15 residues long. Germline CDR1 MDHEN, CDR2 SYDVKM. CDR3 DNA sequence: TGTGCCAGCAGTTTATGGGGCAGGGGGCAAGAGGCCCAGTACTTC. Encoded protein: CASSLWGRGQEAQYF.

The chain carries TRBV9 and TRBJ2-3; possibly TRBD2 for D (7 bases). Germline loops: CDR1 SGDLS, CDR2 YYNGEE. This CDR3 is built from 16 residues. The V end was cut by 0 bases, the J end by 4 bases, with 15 bases between. The CDR3 sequence: CASSVAEGGPPDTQYF. DNA for the CDR3: TGTGCCAGCAGCGTAGCCGAGGGGGGGCCCCCAGATACGCAGTATTTT.